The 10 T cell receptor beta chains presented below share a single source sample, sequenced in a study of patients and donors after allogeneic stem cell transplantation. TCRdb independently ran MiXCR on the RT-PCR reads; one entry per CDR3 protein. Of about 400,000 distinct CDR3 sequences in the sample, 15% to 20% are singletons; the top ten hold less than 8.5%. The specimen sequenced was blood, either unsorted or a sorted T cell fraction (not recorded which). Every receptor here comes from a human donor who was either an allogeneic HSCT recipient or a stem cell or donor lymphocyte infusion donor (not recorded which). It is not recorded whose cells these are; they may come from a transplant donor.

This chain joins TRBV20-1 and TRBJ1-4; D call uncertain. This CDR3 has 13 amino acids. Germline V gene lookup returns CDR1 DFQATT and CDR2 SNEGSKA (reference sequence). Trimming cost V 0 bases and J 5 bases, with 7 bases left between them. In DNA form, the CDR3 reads TGCAGTGCTAGAGACACCCTAAATGAAAAACTGTTTTTT. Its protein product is CSARDTLNEKLFF.

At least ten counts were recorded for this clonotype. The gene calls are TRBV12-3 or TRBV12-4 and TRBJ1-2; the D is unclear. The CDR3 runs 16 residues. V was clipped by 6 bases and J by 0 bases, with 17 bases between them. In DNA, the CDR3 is TGTGCCAGCAGAGGGAATTCCATAACTGCTAACTATGGCTACACCTTC. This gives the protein CASRGNSITANYGYTF.

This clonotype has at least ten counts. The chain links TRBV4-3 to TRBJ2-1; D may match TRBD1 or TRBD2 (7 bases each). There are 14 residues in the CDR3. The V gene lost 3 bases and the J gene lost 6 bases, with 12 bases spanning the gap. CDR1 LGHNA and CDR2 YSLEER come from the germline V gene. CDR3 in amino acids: CASSHQGEGNEQFF. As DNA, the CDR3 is TGCGCCAGCAGCCACCAGGGGGAGGGCAATGAGCAGTTCTTC.

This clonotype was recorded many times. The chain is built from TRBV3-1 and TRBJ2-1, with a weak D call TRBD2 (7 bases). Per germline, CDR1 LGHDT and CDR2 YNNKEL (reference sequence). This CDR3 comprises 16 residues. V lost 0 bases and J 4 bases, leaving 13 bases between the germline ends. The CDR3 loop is CASSQDLGGEYNEQFF. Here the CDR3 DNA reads TGTGCCAGCAGCCAAGATTTAGGGGGGGAATACAATGAGCAGTTCTTC.

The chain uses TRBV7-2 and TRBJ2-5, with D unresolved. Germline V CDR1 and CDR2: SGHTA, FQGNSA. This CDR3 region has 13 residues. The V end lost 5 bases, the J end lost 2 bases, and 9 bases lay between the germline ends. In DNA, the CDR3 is TGTGCCAGCAGCCAGAGTTTACAAGAGACCCAGTACTTC. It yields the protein CASSQSLQETQYF. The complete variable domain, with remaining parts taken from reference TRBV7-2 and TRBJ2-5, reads GAGVSQSPSNKVTEKGKDVELRCDPISGHTALYWYRQSLGQGLEFLIYFQGNSAPDKSGLPSDRFSAERTGGSVSTLTIQRTQQEDSAVYLCASSQSLQETQYFGPGTRLLVL.

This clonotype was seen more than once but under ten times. The CDR3 nucleotides read TGTGCCAGCAGCCTAAGGCCAGGACCCGTCACAGATACGCAGTATTTT. It specifies CASSLRPGPVTDTQYF. The chain uses TRBV4-2 and TRBJ2-3; no firm D call. CDR1 and CDR2 (germline): LGHNA, YNFKEQ. The CDR3 has 16 residues. Trimming left V 4 bases short and J 2 bases short, with 16 bases between.

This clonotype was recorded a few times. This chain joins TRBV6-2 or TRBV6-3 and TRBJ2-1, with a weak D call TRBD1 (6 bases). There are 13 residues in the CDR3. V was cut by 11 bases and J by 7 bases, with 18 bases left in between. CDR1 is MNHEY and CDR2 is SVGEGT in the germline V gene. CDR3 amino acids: CASQAGVGNEQFF. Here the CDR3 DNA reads TGTGCCTCCCAGGCAGGGGTTGGGAATGAGCAGTTCTTC.

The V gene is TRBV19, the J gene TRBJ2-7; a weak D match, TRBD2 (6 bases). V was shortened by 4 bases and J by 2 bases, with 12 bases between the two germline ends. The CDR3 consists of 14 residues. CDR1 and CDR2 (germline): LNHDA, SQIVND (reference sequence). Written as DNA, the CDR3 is TGTGCCAGTAGTACCGGGACTGACCCCTACGAGCAGTACTTC. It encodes CASSTGTDPYEQYF.

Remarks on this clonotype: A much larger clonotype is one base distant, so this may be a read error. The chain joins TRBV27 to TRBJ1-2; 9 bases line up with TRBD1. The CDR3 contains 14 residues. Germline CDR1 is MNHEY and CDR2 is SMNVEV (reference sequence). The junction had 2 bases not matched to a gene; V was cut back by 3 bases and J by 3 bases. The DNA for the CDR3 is TGTGCCAGCAGTTTCCGGGACAGGGACTATGGCTACACCTTC. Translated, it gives CASSFRDRDYGYTF.

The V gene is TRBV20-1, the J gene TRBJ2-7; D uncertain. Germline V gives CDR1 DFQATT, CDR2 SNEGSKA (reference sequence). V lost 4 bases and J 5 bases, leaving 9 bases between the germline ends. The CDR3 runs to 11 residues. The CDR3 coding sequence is TGCAGTGCTAACATCATCCACGAGCAGTACTTC. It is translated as CSANIIHEQYF.